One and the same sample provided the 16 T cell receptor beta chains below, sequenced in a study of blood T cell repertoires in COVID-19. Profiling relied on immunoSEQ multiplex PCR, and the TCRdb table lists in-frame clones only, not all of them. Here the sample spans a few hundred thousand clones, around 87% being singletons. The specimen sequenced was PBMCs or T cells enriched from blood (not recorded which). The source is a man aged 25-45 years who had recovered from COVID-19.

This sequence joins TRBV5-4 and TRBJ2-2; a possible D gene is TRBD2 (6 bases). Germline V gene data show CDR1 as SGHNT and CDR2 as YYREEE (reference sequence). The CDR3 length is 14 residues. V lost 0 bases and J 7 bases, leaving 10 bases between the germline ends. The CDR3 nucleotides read TGTGCCAGCAGCTTGGATTTGGGAGGCGGGGAGCTGTTTTTT. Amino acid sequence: CASSLDLGGGELFF.

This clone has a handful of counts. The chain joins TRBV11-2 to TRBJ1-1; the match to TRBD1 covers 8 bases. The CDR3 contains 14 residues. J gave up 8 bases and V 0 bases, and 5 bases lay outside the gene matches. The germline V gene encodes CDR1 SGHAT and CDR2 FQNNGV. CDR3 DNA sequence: TGTGCCAGCAGCTTAGAGGACAGGGACTACGAAGCTTTCTTT. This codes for CASSLEDRDYEAFF.

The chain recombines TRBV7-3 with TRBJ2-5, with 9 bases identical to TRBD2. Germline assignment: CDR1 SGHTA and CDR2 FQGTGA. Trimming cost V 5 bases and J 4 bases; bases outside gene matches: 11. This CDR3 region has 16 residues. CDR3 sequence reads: CASSPRAAGGRETQYF. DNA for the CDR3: TGTGCCAGCAGCCCAAGAGCTGCGGGGGGGCGAGAGACCCAGTACTTC.

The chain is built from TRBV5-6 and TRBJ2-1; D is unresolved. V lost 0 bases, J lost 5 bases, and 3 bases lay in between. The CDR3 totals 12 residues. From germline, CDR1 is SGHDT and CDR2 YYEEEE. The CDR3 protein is CASSLVDNEQFF. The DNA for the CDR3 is TGTGCCAGCAGCTTGGTAGACAATGAGCAGTTCTTC.

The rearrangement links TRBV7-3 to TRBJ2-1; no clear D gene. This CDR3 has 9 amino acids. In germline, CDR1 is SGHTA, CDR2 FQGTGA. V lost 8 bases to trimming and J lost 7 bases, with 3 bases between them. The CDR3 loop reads CASPNEQFF. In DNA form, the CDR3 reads TGTGCCAGCCCGAATGAGCAGTTCTTC. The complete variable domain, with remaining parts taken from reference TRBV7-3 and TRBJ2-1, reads GAGVSQTPSNKVTEKGKYVELRCDPISGHTALYWYRQSLGQGPEFLIYFQGTGAADDSGLPNDRFFAVRPEGSVSTLKIQRTERGDSAVYLCASPNEQFFGPGTRLTVL.

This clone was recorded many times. CDR3 protein: CASSQETAVNTEAFF. The CDR3, as DNA: TGCGCCAGCAGCCAAGAAACAGCCGTGAACACTGAAGCTTTCTTT. The chain joins TRBV4-1 to TRBJ1-1; D is ambiguous. V was clipped by 0 bases and J by 0 bases, with 8 bases between them. CDR1 MGHRA and CDR2 YSYEKL come from the germline V gene. This CDR3 has 15 residues.

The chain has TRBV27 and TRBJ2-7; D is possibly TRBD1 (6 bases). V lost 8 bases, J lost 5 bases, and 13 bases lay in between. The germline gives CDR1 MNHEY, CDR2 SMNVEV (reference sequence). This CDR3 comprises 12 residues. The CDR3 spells CASGVQGNEQYF. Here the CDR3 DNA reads TGTGCCAGCGGGGTACAGGGTAACGAGCAGTACTTC.

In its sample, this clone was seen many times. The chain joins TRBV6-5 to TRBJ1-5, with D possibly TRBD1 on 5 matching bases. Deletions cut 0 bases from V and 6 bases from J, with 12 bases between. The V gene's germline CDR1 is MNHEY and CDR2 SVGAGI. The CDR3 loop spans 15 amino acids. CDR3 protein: CASSYSGASPQPQHF. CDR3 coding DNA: TGTGCCAGCAGTTACTCAGGGGCCTCCCCTCAGCCCCAGCATTTT.

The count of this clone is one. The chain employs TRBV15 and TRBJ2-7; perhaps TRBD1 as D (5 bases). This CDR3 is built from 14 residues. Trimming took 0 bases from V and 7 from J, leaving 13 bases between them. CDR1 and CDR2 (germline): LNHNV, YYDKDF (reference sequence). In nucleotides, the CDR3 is TGTGCCACCAGCAGAGAAGGCAGGGTGAGTGAGCAGTACTTC. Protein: CATSREGRVSEQYF.

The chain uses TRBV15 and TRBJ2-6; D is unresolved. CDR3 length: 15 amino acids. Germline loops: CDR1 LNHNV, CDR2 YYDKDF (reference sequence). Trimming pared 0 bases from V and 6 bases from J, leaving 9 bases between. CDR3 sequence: CATSRESLMANVLTF. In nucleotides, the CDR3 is TGTGCCACCAGCAGAGAGAGTCTGATGGCCAACGTCCTGACTTTC.

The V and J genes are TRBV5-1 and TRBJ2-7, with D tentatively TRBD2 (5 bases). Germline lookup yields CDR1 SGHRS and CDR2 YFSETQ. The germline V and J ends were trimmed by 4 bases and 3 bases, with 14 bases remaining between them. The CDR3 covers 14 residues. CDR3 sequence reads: CASSTADRDYEQYF. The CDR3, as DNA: TGCGCCAGCAGCACAGCCGACCGGGACTACGAGCAGTACTTC.

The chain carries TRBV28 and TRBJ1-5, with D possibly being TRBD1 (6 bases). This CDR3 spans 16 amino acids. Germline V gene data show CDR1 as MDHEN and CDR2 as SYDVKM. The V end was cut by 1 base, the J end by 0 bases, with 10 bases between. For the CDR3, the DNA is TGTGCCAGCAGTTTATACAGGGCTTTTAGCAATCAGCCCCAGCATTTT. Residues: CASSLYRAFSNQPQHF.

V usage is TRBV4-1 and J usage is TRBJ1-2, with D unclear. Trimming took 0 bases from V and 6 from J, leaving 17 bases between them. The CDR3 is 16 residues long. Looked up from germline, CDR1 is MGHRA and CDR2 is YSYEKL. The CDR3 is CASSQDVRTVRDGYTF. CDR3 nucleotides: TGCGCCAGCAGCCAAGATGTGCGGACGGTGAGGGATGGCTACACCTTC.

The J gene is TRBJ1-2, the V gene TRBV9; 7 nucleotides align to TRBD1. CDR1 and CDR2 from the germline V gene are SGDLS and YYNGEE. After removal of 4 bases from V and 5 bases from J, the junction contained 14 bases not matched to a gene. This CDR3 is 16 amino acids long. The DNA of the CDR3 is TGTGCCAGCAGCTCCGGACAGGAGGAGCCTCTTTATGGCTACACCTTC. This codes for CASSSGQEEPLYGYTF.

Written as DNA, the CDR3 is TGTGCCAGCAGTGCATACAGGGACGGGGAGCTGTTTTTT. This translates into CASSAYRDGELFF. This chain joins TRBV2 and TRBJ2-2; tentatively, D is TRBD1 (6 bases). The CDR3 totals 13 residues. Germline V CDR1 and CDR2: SNHLY, FYNNEI. V lost 4 bases, J lost 7 bases, and 10 bases lay in between.

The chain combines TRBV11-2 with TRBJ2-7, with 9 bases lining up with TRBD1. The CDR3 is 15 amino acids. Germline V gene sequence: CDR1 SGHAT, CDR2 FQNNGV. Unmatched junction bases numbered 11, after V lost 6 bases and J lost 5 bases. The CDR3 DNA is TGTGCCAGCAGGCCGACCGGGACAGGGATTCACGAGCAGTACTTC. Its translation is CASRPTGTGIHEQYF.